This T cell receptor beta chain was observed in a study of cytomegalovirus exposure and HLA in healthy donors. Study results and caveats: Being productive about 90% or about 30% of the time was typical of most TCR beta V segments in an earlier analysis.

PCR employed 60 Vbeta and 13 Jbeta primers. Profiling relied on immunoSEQ multiplex PCR, and the TCRdb table lists in-frame clones only, not all of them. The sample holds about 93,000 clones, around 81% seen once. Regarding donors, all were healthy bone marrow donors. This clone appeared a few times. Its antigen is as yet unknown. This CDR3 is built from 16 residues. V was cut by 0 bases and J by 8 bases, with 17 bases left in between. Germline V gives CDR1 LGHNA, CDR2 YSLEER. The sequenced sample was PBMCs. The TCR originated in a man aged 30 to 39 in good health and CMV-seronegative. The V call is TRBV4-3, the J call TRBJ2-1, with D maybe TRBD2 (6 bases). The DNA of the CDR3 is TGCGCCAGCAGCCAAGATTCGGGAGAAGGGGCATATGAGCAGTTCTTC. Translating it yields CASSQDSGEGAYEQFF.